One sample yielded the 2 T cell receptor beta chains listed below, sequenced in a study of response to subunit inactivated influenza vaccine. Each CDR3 protein is one row after TCRdb ran MiXCR on the RT-PCR reads. Here the sample spans approximately 490,000 distinct CDR3 sequences, approximately 7.2% being singletons. The sequencing here drew on PBMCs from blood, taken less than 30 months after vaccination. Source of these receptors: a man aged 45 to 75 who received an inactivated influenza vaccine.

This clonotype occurred a few times. The gene calls are TRBV6-4 and TRBJ1-2, with 7 nucleotides matching TRBD1. J lost 5 bases, V lost 6 bases, and 12 bases had no gene match. The CDR3 is 15 residues long. Germline V gene sequence: CDR1 MRHNA, CDR2 SNTAGT. The CDR3, as DNA: TGTGCCAGCAGACCCCAGACAGGGACTGGGTATGGCTACACCTTC. It translates to CASRPQTGTGYGYTF.

This clonotype has a count of ten or more. This chain uses TRBV12-3 or TRBV12-4 with TRBJ2-7; D possibly corresponds to TRBD1 (5 bases). Trimming left V 6 bases short and J 7 bases short, with 19 bases between. The CDR3 spans 14 residues. The CDR3 DNA reads TGTGCCAGCAGCCCCCGTGGGGCAAAGAGTGAGCAGTACTTC. It translates to CASSPRGAKSEQYF.